These 30 T cell receptor beta chains share one sample of origin, sequenced in a study of graft-versus-host responses after intestinal transplantation. Repertoires were generated with immunoSEQ multiplex PCR, while TCRdb's copy carries only in-frame clones and drops some. The profile shows approximately 7,600 clones, more than 30% of them singletons. The specimen comprised alloreactive CD4+ T cells from a mixed lymphocyte reaction culture, sampled before intestinal transplant. The subset was: CFSE-low proliferating T cells sorted from approximately six-day pre-transplant mixed lymphocyte reaction (GvH or HvG direction). Receptor source: a human patient who received an intestinal transplant.

The genes are TRBV28 and TRBJ2-1, with 9 nucleotides matching TRBD2. Germline V CDR1 and CDR2: MDHEN, SYDVKM. The CDR3 length is 15 residues. V was clipped by 5 bases and J by 4 bases; unmatched bases: 6. The CDR3: CASSPRGGLYNEQFF. Written as DNA, the CDR3 is TGTGCCAGCAGTCCGCGGGGGGGCCTGTACAATGAGCAGTTCTTC.

This clone is a singleton in its sample. V and J are TRBV12-2 and TRBJ2-3; TRBD2 reflects the table's D call only, with no check against the DNA. TRBV12-2 is a listed pseudogene. The CDR3 is made up of 12 amino acids. CDR3 amino acids: CHSTGEWDTQYF. DNA for the CDR3: TGTCACAGCACGGGGGAGTGGGATACGCAGTATTTT.

The rearrangement links TRBV4-1 to TRBJ1-2, with D tentatively TRBD1 (6 bases). This CDR3 region has 15 residues. Germline CDR1 MGHRA, CDR2 YSYEKL. The V and J ends lost 4 bases and 5 bases respectively, with 17 bases between them. CDR3: CASSPPGQRGYGYTF. The CDR3, as DNA: TGCGCCAGCAGCCCGCCCGGACAGCGGGGGTATGGCTACACCTTC.

In this sample, this clone turned up a few times. V is TRBV7-3 and J is TRBJ2-7; 7 bases agree with TRBD1. Trimming cost V 3 bases and J 11 bases; bases outside gene matches: 4. The CDR3 consists of 11 residues. In germline, CDR1 is SGHTA, CDR2 FQGTGA. The CDR3 sequence: CASSFGQVEYF. The CDR3 DNA reads as TGTGCCAGCAGCTTCGGACAGGTTGAGTACTTC.

The table lists this clone with a count of one. V usage is TRBV20-1 and J usage is TRBJ1-2; D unresolved. In germline, CDR1 is DFQATT, CDR2 SNEGSKA (reference sequence). The CDR3 is 11 residues long. The V gene lost 1 base and the J gene lost 7 bases, with 7 bases spanning the gap. DNA for the CDR3: TGCAGTGCTAGAGTTCGTCGTGGCTACACCTTC. Residues: CSARVRRGYTF.

The gene calls are TRBV9 and TRBJ1-1; D possibly corresponds to TRBD1 (5 bases). Trimming left V 2 bases short and J 1 base short, with 12 bases between. Germline values: CDR1 SGDLS, CDR2 YYNGEE. The CDR3 has 15 residues. Here the CDR3 DNA reads TGTGCCAGCAGCGTCTCAAGTAGGGGGAACACTGAAGCTTTCTTT. It specifies CASSVSSRGNTEAFF. Filled out from reference TRBV9 and TRBJ1-1, the complete variable domain reads DSGVTQTPKHLITATGQRVTLRCSPRSGDLSVYWYQQSLDQGLQFLIQYYNGEERAKGNILERFSAQQFPDLHSELNLSSLELGDSALYFCASSVSSRGNTEAFFGQGTRLTVV.

This clone has only a few counts. The chain employs TRBV2 and TRBJ2-5; 10 nucleotides agree with TRBD2. The germline V gene encodes CDR1 SNHLY and CDR2 FYNNEI. This CDR3 is built from 12 residues. With 8 bases clipped from V and 9 bases from J, the junction kept 6 bases outside the gene matches. CDR3 sequence: CASESGGGSQYF. DNA of the CDR3: TGTGCCAGCGAAAGCGGGGGGGGGTCCCAGTACTTC.

This chain connects TRBV9 to TRBJ2-1; 7 bases fit TRBD1. The CDR3 contains 15 residues. After removal of 0 bases from V and 9 bases from J, the junction contained 9 bases not matched to a gene. Germline V gives CDR1 SGDLS, CDR2 YYNGEE. CDR3 region: CASSVVSLGDSEQFF. CDR3 DNA: TGTGCCAGCAGCGTAGTGTCCCTGGGGGACAGTGAGCAGTTCTTC. Supplemented by reference TRBV9 and TRBJ2-1, the full variable domain reads DSGVTQTPKHLITATGQRVTLRCSPRSGDLSVYWYQQSLDQGLQFLIQYYNGEERAKGNILERFSAQQFPDLHSELNLSSLELGDSALYFCASSVVSLGDSEQFFGPGTRLTVL.

The rearrangement links TRBV11-1 to TRBJ2-3; 15 nucleotides match TRBD2. V lost 5 bases and J lost 0; bases outside the gene matches: 3. The CDR3 has 17 amino acids. Per germline, CDR1 SGHAT and CDR2 FQDESV (reference sequence). The CDR3, as DNA: TGTGCCAGCAGCCCGGGACTAGCGGGGGGAAGCACAGATACGCAGTATTTT. Protein sequence: CASSPGLAGGSTDTQYF.

The chain combines TRBV18 with TRBJ1-2; D possibly corresponds to TRBD1 (6 bases). The germline V gene encodes CDR1 KGHSH and CDR2 LQKENI. The CDR3 sequence is 13 residues long. V was pared by 3 bases and J by 4 bases, with 9 bases between. The CDR3 sequence: CASSPGQIYGYTF. The CDR3 nucleotides are TGTGCCAGCTCACCCGGACAGATCTATGGCTACACCTTC.

The chain has TRBV9 and TRBJ2-5; D may be TRBD2 (6 bases). Germline V gene lookup returns CDR1 SGDLS and CDR2 YYNGEE. V was cut by 0 bases and J by 2 bases, with 11 bases left in between. This CDR3 has 15 amino acids. The CDR3 region is CASSVDLDYQETQYF. Here the CDR3 DNA reads TGTGCCAGCAGCGTAGATCTGGACTATCAAGAGACCCAGTACTTC.

This clone rates as medium-sized. The genes are TRBV27 and TRBJ2-1, with 8 bases lining up with TRBD1. V trimming: 5 bases; J trimming: 15 bases; junction bases outside the gene matches: 15. CDR3 length equals 14 residues. Germline assignment: CDR1 MNHEY and CDR2 SMNVEV (reference sequence). The CDR3 region has the DNA TGTGCCAGCAGTCCCCACCTAACAGGGGGGACATGGTTCTTC. Translating gives CASSPHLTGGTWFF.

The chain has TRBV7-2 and TRBJ1-2, with 11 bases that match TRBD1. Per the germline V gene, CDR1 is SGHTA and CDR2 is FQGNSA. Trimming at V came to 4 bases and at J to 6 bases, leaving 10 bases not matched to a gene. The CDR3 loop spans 16 amino acids. The chain's CDR3 is CASSSQQGQGADGYTF. The DNA of the CDR3 is TGTGCCAGCAGCTCCCAACAAGGACAGGGGGCGGATGGCTACACCTTC.

V usage is TRBV5-1 and J usage is TRBJ2-7, with 7 bases identical to TRBD2. CDR3 length: 16 amino acids. CDR1 is SGHRS and CDR2 is YFSETQ in the germline V gene. Germline trimming cut 1 base from V and 4 bases from J; bases unmatched to any gene: 11. This chain's CDR3 is CASSLNWLADPYEQYF. The DNA for the CDR3 is TGCGCCAGCAGCTTGAATTGGCTAGCGGACCCTTACGAGCAGTACTTC.

This chain uses TRBV19 with TRBJ1-5; no reliable D call. This CDR3 is built from 14 residues. The germline V gene has CDR1 LNHDA and CDR2 SQIVND (reference sequence). With 4 bases removed from V and 5 bases from J, the gap between germline ends came to 12 bases. CDR3 in amino acids: CASSTTRGDQPQHF. Written as DNA, the CDR3 is TGTGCCAGTAGTACAACACGGGGAGATCAGCCCCAGCATTTT.

The V gene is TRBV5-4, the J gene TRBJ2-1, with 11 positions matching TRBD2. CDR3 length equals 19 residues. Germline values: CDR1 SGHNT, CDR2 YYREEE (reference sequence). Losses at the gene ends were 0 bases for V and 1 base for J; bases not matched to a gene: 9. CDR3 residues: CASSLGLAGGPQSYNEQFF. Here the CDR3 DNA reads TGTGCCAGCAGCTTGGGTTTAGCGGGAGGGCCTCAGTCCTACAATGAGCAGTTCTTC.

This chain links TRBV2 with TRBJ2-7; 11 nucleotides align to TRBD1. This CDR3 has 13 amino acids. The J segment lost 5 bases and the V segment lost 8 bases, leaving 5 bases of the junction unmatched. Germline CDR1 and CDR2: SNHLY and FYNNEI. CDR3 loop: CASRDRGAHEQYF. CDR3 DNA sequence: TGTGCCAGCCGGGACAGGGGGGCACACGAGCAGTACTTC.

The chain links TRBV4-2 to TRBJ2-2; 9 positions agree with TRBD2. The CDR3 consists of 17 residues. The J segment lost 2 bases and the V segment lost 6 bases, leaving 10 bases of the junction unmatched. Germline CDR1 LGHNA, CDR2 YNFKEQ. The CDR3 nucleotides read TGTGCCAGCAGTCCCACAGAACTAGCGGGTAACACCGGGGAGCTGTTTTTT. It translates to CASSPTELAGNTGELFF.

The chain is built from TRBV5-3 and TRBJ2-3; tentative D call: TRBD1 (6 bases). TRBV5-3 is treated as an ORF (open reading frame) with a function not yet certain. The CDR3 has 14 amino acids. The V and J ends lost 4 bases and 5 bases respectively, with 14 bases between them. CDR3 region: CARSLLLGGDTQYF. CDR3 coding DNA: TGTGCCAGAAGCCTTCTGCTAGGGGGAGATACGCAGTATTTT.

In this sample, this clone turned up a few times. The chain recombines TRBV7-3 with TRBJ1-6; tentative D call: TRBD1 (5 bases). The CDR3 runs 14 residues. The germline gives CDR1 SGHTA, CDR2 FQGTGA. V was shortened by 2 bases and J by 10 bases, with 12 bases between the two germline ends. The CDR3 region is CASSLVQGLSPLHF. The DNA of the CDR3 is TGTGCCAGCAGCTTAGTTCAGGGTTTATCACCCCTCCACTTT.

The rearrangement joins TRBV28 to TRBJ1-2; D call uncertain. V gave up 2 bases and J gave up 2 bases, with 6 bases separating them. The germline CDR1 and CDR2 sequences are MDHEN and SYDVKM. The CDR3 loop spans 13 amino acids. CDR3 DNA sequence: TGTGCCAGCAGTTTACGGGAGAACTATGGCTACACCTTC. This sequence encodes CASSLRENYGYTF.

The chain has TRBV19 and TRBJ2-2; TRBD2 matches at 8 bases. The germline V gene has CDR1 LNHDA and CDR2 SQIVND (reference sequence). Trimming removed 6 bases from V and 0 bases from J; junction bases left unmatched: 6. This CDR3 region has 16 residues. CDR3 bases: TGTGCCAGTAGCAAGCAGCGGGGGACGAACACCGGGGAGCTGTTTTTT. Protein: CASSKQRGTNTGELFF.

This clone has more than one count but fewer than ten. This rearrangement joins TRBV7-8 to TRBJ2-1, with TRBD2 identical over 8 bases. V was clipped by 2 bases and J by 7 bases; unmatched bases: 10. The CDR3 sequence is 16 residues long. Germline V CDR1 and CDR2: SGHVS, FQNEAQ. The CDR3 loop reads CASSLYIHGGRNEQFF. The CDR3 coding sequence is TGTGCCAGCAGCTTATATATACATGGCGGGAGGAATGAGCAGTTCTTC.

In this sample, this clone is medium-sized. J is TRBJ2-1 and V is TRBV6-5; 9 positions agree with TRBD1. CDR1 is MNHEY and CDR2 is SVGAGI in the germline V gene. This CDR3 comprises 13 residues. V lost 6 bases, J lost 6 bases, and 3 bases stayed unmatched. Here the CDR3 reads CASSKTGGNEQFF. CDR3 DNA: TGTGCCAGCAGCAAGACAGGGGGCAATGAGCAGTTCTTC.

This clone turned up a few times. V usage is TRBV18 and J usage is TRBJ2-3; 14 bases align to TRBD2. Looked up from germline, CDR1 is KGHSH and CDR2 is LQKENI. V gave up 3 bases and J gave up 3 bases; unmatched junction bases: 20. CDR3 length equals 22 residues. The DNA for the CDR3 is TGTGCCAGCTCACCGTTCTCCCTAGCCGGGACTAGCGGGAGCTCAGGGACAGATACGCAGTATTTT. Its protein is CASSPFSLAGTSGSSGTDTQYF.

The chain uses TRBV6-5 and TRBJ2-7, with TRBD1 as a possible D gene (7 bases). V lost 7 bases and J 6 bases, leaving 19 bases between the germline ends. The CDR3 consists of 14 residues. Germline V lookup: CDR1 MNHEY, CDR2 SVGAGI. The CDR3 bases are TGTGCCAGCACTCCGGTGCGACAGGGAGGCGAGCAGTACTTC. This translates into CASTPVRQGGEQYF.

In this sample, this clone is medium-sized. This chain uses TRBV28 with TRBJ2-3; TRBD1 matches at 10 bases. V lost 8 bases and J lost 6; bases outside the gene matches: 14. The CDR3 is made up of 16 amino acids. The V gene's germline CDR1 is MDHEN and CDR2 SYDVKM. The CDR3 loop is CASPPSLGQGYDTQYF. The CDR3 bases are TGTGCCAGCCCTCCCTCCCTGGGACAGGGGTACGATACGCAGTATTTT.

The rearrangement joins TRBV6-1 to TRBJ2-7, with a possible D match to TRBD1 (5 bases). Germline-derived CDR1 and CDR2 are MNHNS and SASEGT. Between the trimmed V and J ends, which lost 4 bases and 2 bases, there was a span of 9 bases. CDR3 length equals 13 residues. CDR3 sequence: CASSAAGPYEQYF. DNA for the CDR3: TGTGCCAGCAGTGCCGCAGGGCCCTACGAGCAGTACTTC.

This clone was seen more than once but under ten times. The chain uses TRBV28 and TRBJ2-3; the D gene is possibly TRBD2 (7 bases). Germline V gene lookup returns CDR1 MDHEN and CDR2 SYDVKM. The CDR3 runs to 13 residues. With 5 bases removed from V and 8 bases from J, the gap between germline ends came to 14 bases. The CDR3 nucleotides are TGTGCCAGCAGTGGAGGGGGGGTTGGTACGCAGTATTTT. Translated: CASSGGGVGTQYF. Variable domain in full (rest from reference TRBV28 and TRBJ2-3): DVKVTQSSRYLVKRTGEKVFLECVQDMDHENMFWYRQDPGLGLRLIYFSYDVKMKEKGDIPEGYSVSREKKERFSLILESASTNQTSMYLCASSGGGVGTQYFGPGTRLTVL.

This chain links TRBV5-1 with TRBJ2-3; maybe TRBD1 (5 bases). Germline values: CDR1 SGHRS, CDR2 YFSETQ. The CDR3 length is 14 residues. Trimming cost V 0 bases and J 3 bases, with 8 bases left between them. This CDR3 reads CASSLEGYTDTQYF. The CDR3 DNA is TGCGCCAGCAGCTTGGAGGGGTATACAGATACGCAGTATTTT. Using reference TRBV5-1 and TRBJ2-3 for the parts outside the CDR3, the full variable domain is KAGVTQTPRYLIKTRGQQVTLSCSPISGHRSVSWYQQTPGQGLQFLFEYFSETQRNKGNFPGRFSGRQFSNSRSEMNVSTLELGDSALYLCASSLEGYTDTQYFGPGTRLTVL.